This T cell receptor (beta chain) was captured in a study of cytomegalovirus exposure and HLA in healthy donors. The J segment lost 7 bases and the V segment lost 0 bases, leaving 3 bases of the junction unmatched. This CDR3 comprises 14 residues. In germline, CDR1 is SEHNR, CDR2 FQNEAQ (reference sequence). 60 Vbeta and 13 Jbeta primers were used in PCR. The method was immunoSEQ multiplex PCR; TCRdb's version includes in-frame clones alone and lacks a portion of them. The table lists 240,000 or so clones, approximately 80% of them singletons. This clone was recorded once. Its antigen is as yet unknown. Findings and limits, study-wide: Analyzed later, association rates of TCRs varied across HLA loci, with DRB1 most and HLA-C fewest. In all likelihood, a cluster of highly shared sequence variants was a sequencing artifact. Accurate prediction of HLA-A and HLA-B alleles (for most subjects) was reportedly achieved from TCR beta sequences. A later analysis linked a missense DCLRE1C variant to TCR beta V- and J-gene trimming.

The receptor was isolated from a woman in her fifties or sixties in good health and CMV-seropositive. The V call is TRBV7-9, the J call TRBJ2-1; 7 nucleotides line up with TRBD1. The sample taken for sequencing was PBMCs. The DNA for the CDR3 is TGTGCCAGCAGCTTAGCACAGGGGTCAAATGAGCAGTTCTTC. Translation: CASSLAQGSNEQFF.